Described below is a single T cell receptor (beta chain) sequence and its context. These data originate in a study of blood T cell repertoires in COVID-19. Study information: Sample material is recorded as cDNA or gDNA derived from T cells, B-cell-depleted T cells, or PBMCs.

This CDR3 has 12 amino acids. Trimming cost V 3 bases and J 5 bases; bases outside gene matches: 0. Germline V gives CDR1 MDHEN, CDR2 SYDVKM. In the authors' workflow: Estimated nucleated cell counts came from reference gene primer amplification. Some clones are missing from TCRdb's copy, which holds only in-frame ones; the method was immunoSEQ multiplex PCR. V, J and clone size reflect that table, while D and trimming were determined from the DNA. The sample consists of under 95,000 clones, roughly 80% of them appearing once. This clonotype was obtained from a human donor in a cohort sampled during active COVID-19. The sample consisted of peripheral blood. The rearrangement uses TRBV28 and TRBJ2-7, with 8 bases aligning to TRBD2. In DNA, the CDR3 is TGTGCCAGCAGTTTGGGACTAGACGAGCAGTACTTC. This translates into CASSLGLDEQYF. The variable domain in full, with the rest retrieved from reference TRBV28 and TRBJ2-7, is DVKVTQSSRYLVKRTGEKVFLECVQDMDHENMFWYRQDPGLGLRLIYFSYDVKMKEKGDIPEGYSVSREKKERFSLILESASTNQTSMYLCASSLGLDEQYFGPGTRLTVT.